The clone carrying this TCR beta chain was detected only a few times. Its antigen is still unknown. With template switching, a universal primer site was added, and the cDNA carried unique molecular identifiers. TCRdb passed the 5' RACE reads through MiXCR, listing each CDR3 protein once. The sample shows 1.5 million to 2 million distinct CDR3 sequences, 32% of them seen only once. This specimen belongs to a study of identical twins. Study outcomes and limitations: Less excess twin sharing appeared in beta out-of-frame sequences. Models, which agreed with sharing between unrelated individuals, nonetheless underestimated the out-of-frame TCR alpha sharing seen in monozygotic twins.

Germline loops: CDR1 MNHEY, CDR2 SVGAGI. Trimming cost V 0 bases and J 1 base, with 10 bases left between them. The CDR3 length is 16 residues. The source is a newborn girl in good health. This rearrangement joins TRBV6-5 to TRBJ2-1, with D maybe TRBD2 (6 bases). Material: cord blood. In DNA form, the CDR3 reads TGTGCCAGCAGTTACTCGGGTGCGGGGTCCTACAATGAGCAGTTCTTC. Its translation: CASSYSGAGSYNEQFF.